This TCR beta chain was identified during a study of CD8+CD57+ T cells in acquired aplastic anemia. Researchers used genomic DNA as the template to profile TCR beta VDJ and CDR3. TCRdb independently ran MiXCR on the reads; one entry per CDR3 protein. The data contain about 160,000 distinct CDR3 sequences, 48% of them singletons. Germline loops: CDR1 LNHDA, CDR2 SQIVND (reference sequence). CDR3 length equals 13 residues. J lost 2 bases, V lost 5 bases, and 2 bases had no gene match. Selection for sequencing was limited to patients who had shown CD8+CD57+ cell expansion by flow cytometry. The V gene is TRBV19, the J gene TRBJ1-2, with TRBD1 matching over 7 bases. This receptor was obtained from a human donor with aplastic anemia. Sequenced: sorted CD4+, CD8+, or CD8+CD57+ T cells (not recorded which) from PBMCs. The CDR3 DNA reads TGTGCCAGTAGTCCACAGGGGAACTATGGCTACACCTTC. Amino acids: CASSPQGNYGYTF.